The 30 T cell receptor beta chains below all came from one sample that was sequenced in a study of early T cells in non-severe SARS-CoV-2 infection. TCRdb re-called the 5' RACE reads through MiXCR, storing one row per CDR3 protein. Of 45,000 to 60,000 distinct CDR3 sequences in the sample, under 9% were seen once. This specimen consisted of whole blood, obtained at baseline. The source is an adult who was a healthcare worker with PCR-confirmed SARS-CoV-2 infection or an uninfected control (not recorded which).

This clonotype occurred a few times. The J gene is TRBJ2-5, the V gene TRBV10-2, with TRBD2 as a possible D gene (6 bases). Looked up from germline, CDR1 is WSHSY and CDR2 is SAAADI. This CDR3 contains 13 residues. Between the trimmed V and J ends, which lost 3 bases and 5 bases, there was a span of 10 bases. The CDR3 region is CASSEGSGETQYF. CDR3 bases: TGCGCCAGCAGTGAAGGTAGCGGTGAGACCCAGTACTTC.

This clonotype was found many times. The chain employs TRBV3-1 and TRBJ2-3; unclear D gene. Germline loops: CDR1 LGHDT, CDR2 YNNKEL (reference sequence). CDR3 size: 14 residues. The V end lost 4 bases, the J end lost 0 bases, and 8 bases lay between the germline ends. In DNA form, the CDR3 reads TGTGCCAGCAGCCTTCACCCTAGCACAGATACGCAGTATTTT. It codes for CASSLHPSTDTQYF.

This clonotype was counted a few times. The gene calls are TRBV7-2 and TRBJ1-4, with 9 bases matching TRBD1. CDR1 and CDR2 from the germline V gene are SGHTA and FQGNSA. The CDR3 runs 15 residues. V lost 5 bases, J lost 5 bases, and 6 bases stayed unmatched. CDR3 region: CASSADRGINEKLFF. Here the CDR3 DNA reads TGTGCCAGCAGCGCAGACAGGGGGATAAATGAAAAACTGTTTTTT.

A few counts support this clonotype. This rearrangement joins TRBV2 to TRBJ1-3; TRBD1 agrees at 8 bases. Germline loops: CDR1 SNHLY, CDR2 FYNNEI. J lost 4 bases, V lost 6 bases, and 8 bases had no gene match. The CDR3 extends over 15 amino acids. The CDR3 sequence is CASSATGGEGNTIYF. The CDR3 DNA is TGTGCCAGCAGCGCTACAGGGGGTGAAGGAAACACCATATATTTT. Supplemented by reference TRBV2 and TRBJ1-3, the full variable domain reads EPEVTQTPSHQVTQMGQEVILRCVPISNHLYFYWYRQILGQKVEFLVSFYNNEISEKSEIFDDQFSVERPDGSNFTLKIRSTKLEDSAMYFCASSATGGEGNTIYFGEGSWLTVV.

The table lists this clonotype with a few counts. The chain recombines TRBV7-2 with TRBJ1-1; unclear D gene. The V gene lost 5 bases and the J gene lost 0 bases, with 13 bases spanning the gap. Germline-derived CDR1 and CDR2 are SGHTA and FQGNSA. The CDR3 sequence is 15 residues long. The chain's CDR3 is CASSKNGNLNTEAFF. CDR3 in DNA: TGTGCCAGCAGCAAGAACGGGAACTTGAACACTGAAGCTTTCTTT.

This clonotype came up many times. The rearrangement links TRBV6-6 to TRBJ2-7; D assignment may be TRBD1 or TRBD2 (6 bases each). V lost 4 bases and J 4 bases, leaving 20 bases between the germline ends. The CDR3 consists of 16 residues. The germline CDR1 and CDR2 sequences are MNHNY and SVGAGI (reference sequence). The CDR3 here is CASSWRPGGTGYEQYF. CDR3 nucleotides: TGTGCCAGCAGTTGGCGACCCGGGGGCACCGGGTACGAGCAGTACTTC.

The chain carries TRBV6-4 and TRBJ1-1; the D is unclear. The germline gives CDR1 MRHNA, CDR2 SNTAGT. This CDR3 has 13 amino acids. The V gene lost 4 bases and the J gene lost 0 bases, with 6 bases spanning the gap. CDR3 sequence reads: CASSATMNTEAFF. CDR3 in DNA: TGTGCCAGCAGTGCCACAATGAACACTGAAGCTTTCTTT.

This clonotype came up a few times. The chain uses TRBV5-1 and TRBJ1-1, with D perhaps TRBD1 (5 bases). Germline V lookup: CDR1 SGHRS, CDR2 YFSETQ. V was clipped by 0 bases and J by 11 bases, with 14 bases between them. This CDR3 contains 13 residues. The CDR3 region is CASSLDPRKGAFF. The CDR3 DNA follows: TGCGCCAGCAGCTTGGACCCCCGGAAGGGGGCTTTCTTT.

This clonotype showed up many times. The rearrangement links TRBV11-2 to TRBJ2-7; 10 nucleotides agree with TRBD2. Germline trimming cut 5 bases from V and 6 bases from J; bases unmatched to any gene: 10. This CDR3 region has 15 residues. Germline CDR1 reads SGHAT; CDR2 reads FQNNGV. DNA for the CDR3: TGTGCCAGCAGCCTCTTAAGCAGCGGGAGGGGCGAGCAGTACTTC. Translated, it gives CASSLLSSGRGEQYF.

The chain has TRBV2 and TRBJ2-3; D not resolved. The CDR3 is 11 amino acids. Germline V gene data show CDR1 as SNHLY and CDR2 as FYNNEI. V dropped 4 bases and J dropped 6 bases, with 5 bases sitting between them. CDR3 sequence reads: CASSGWDTQYF. DNA for the CDR3: TGTGCCAGCAGTGGTTGGGATACGCAGTATTTT.

The V call is TRBV7-2, the J call TRBJ1-1; 8 nucleotides match TRBD1. J gave up 3 bases and V 5 bases, and 8 bases lay outside the gene matches. The CDR3 is 15 residues long. Germline lookup yields CDR1 SGHTA and CDR2 FQGNSA. As DNA, the CDR3 is TGTGCCAGCAGCGTTACAGGGGGTTTAGACACTGAAGCTTTCTTT. This codes for CASSVTGGLDTEAFF.

This clonotype appeared a few times. The chain carries TRBV11-2 and TRBJ2-1; D is unclear. Germline-derived CDR1 and CDR2 are SGHAT and FQNNGV. This CDR3 is 14 amino acids long. Between the trimmed V and J ends, which lost 2 bases and 7 bases, there was a span of 12 bases. CDR3 sequence reads: CASSLLSPTNEQFF. The DNA for the CDR3 is TGTGCCAGCAGCTTACTTTCCCCGACAAATGAGCAGTTCTTC.

This clonotype was counted a few times. This chain uses TRBV6-1 with TRBJ2-3; weak D call: TRBD2 (6 bases). The length of the CDR3 is 17 residues. Germline V gene data show CDR1 as MNHNS and CDR2 as SASEGT. V shed 5 bases and J shed 2 bases, with 20 bases lying between them. DNA for the CDR3: TGTGCCAGCAGTACCCCTCTAGCGTCCCCTGACACAGATACGCAGTATTTT. Amino acids: CASSTPLASPDTDTQYF.

This clonotype was picked up many times. The rearrangement joins TRBV3-1 to TRBJ2-7; 9 nucleotides line up with TRBD2. The germline V gene has CDR1 LGHDT and CDR2 YNNKEL (reference sequence). V lost 4 bases to trimming and J lost 5 bases; unmatched junction nucleotides: 6. This CDR3 has 14 residues. Here the CDR3 reads CASSPLAGANEQYF. The CDR3, as DNA: TGTGCCAGCAGCCCATTAGCGGGAGCTAACGAGCAGTACTTC.

This clonotype was observed a handful of times. The chain links TRBV30 to TRBJ2-2; D not certain. CDR3 length: 10 amino acids. V lost 8 bases and J lost 7, with 8 bases in between. Germline assignment: CDR1 GTSNPN and CDR2 SVGIG (reference sequence). The CDR3 is CAISHGELFF. Written as DNA, the CDR3 is TGTGCCATTAGTCACGGGGAGCTGTTTTTT.

About this clonotype itself: This may be a read error, as it is one base from a much larger clone. V gene TRBV12-3 or TRBV12-4 combines with J gene TRBJ2-1; D uncertain. The CDR3 loop spans 10 amino acids. CDR3 loop: CAGSTYEQFF. The CDR3 nucleotides are TGTGCCGGCAGTACCTATGAGCAGTTCTTC.

The V and J genes are TRBV10-3 and TRBJ1-6; 7 nucleotides match TRBD1. V dropped 6 bases and J dropped 7; count of bases not matched to a gene: 6. CDR1 and CDR2 (germline): ENHRY, SYGVKD. CDR3 length: 14 amino acids. The CDR3 reads CAISQGQSNSPLHF. The CDR3 coding sequence is TGTGCCATCAGCCAGGGACAGTCGAATTCACCCCTCCACTTT.

A few counts support this clonotype. The genes are TRBV12-3 or TRBV12-4 and TRBJ2-1, with 11 nucleotides matching TRBD2. V shed 6 bases, J shed 6 bases, and the junction held 7 bases outside the gene matches. The CDR3 is made up of 15 amino acids. The CDR3 spells CASSPGGLAGNEQFF. The CDR3 coding sequence is TGTGCCAGCAGCCCTGGAGGACTAGCGGGCAATGAGCAGTTCTTC.

The CDR3 here is CASSIGGQETQYF. In nucleotides, the CDR3 is TGTGCCAGTAGTATCGGGGGGCAAGAGACCCAGTACTTC. The chain links TRBV19 to TRBJ2-5; 7 nucleotides align to TRBD2. After removal of 3 bases from V and 2 bases from J, the junction contained 0 bases not matched to a gene. There are 13 residues in the CDR3. The V gene's germline CDR1 is LNHDA and CDR2 SQIVND (reference sequence).

The chain combines TRBV20-1 with TRBJ2-5, with 9 bases matching TRBD2. Germline assignment: CDR1 DFQATT and CDR2 SNEGSKA (reference sequence). V shed 3 bases and J 5 bases; nucleotides not matched to a gene: 7. CDR3 length: 14 residues. The CDR3 here is CSARAGGEVETQYF. The DNA for the CDR3 is TGCAGTGCTAGGGCGGGAGGGGAGGTGGAGACCCAGTACTTC.

This clonotype occurred many times. V gene TRBV11-2 combines with J gene TRBJ1-1; no clear D. V dropped 5 bases and J dropped 0 bases, with 7 bases sitting between them. Germline CDR1 SGHAT, CDR2 FQNNGV. The CDR3 is 13 residues long. The CDR3 sequence is CASSQQMNTEAFF. CDR3 nucleotides: TGTGCCAGCAGCCAACAGATGAACACTGAAGCTTTCTTT. The full variable domain, its missing parts supplied by reference TRBV11-2 and TRBJ1-1, is EAGVAQSPRYKIIEKRQSVAFWCNPISGHATLYWYQQILGQGPKLLIQFQNNGVVDDSQLPKDRFSAERLKGVDSTLKIQPAKLEDSAVYLCASSQQMNTEAFFGQGTRLTVV.

This clonotype has at least ten counts. The rearrangement joins TRBV12-3 or TRBV12-4 to TRBJ1-1; D gene uncertain. V lost 4 bases, J lost 1 base, and 10 bases lay in between. There are 14 residues in the CDR3. CDR3 sequence (DNA): TGTGCCAGCAGTTACGCGGACCCGAACACTGAAGCTTTCTTT. Translation gives CASSYADPNTEAFF.

This clonotype has ten or more counts. The rearrangement links TRBV7-2 to TRBJ2-3, with a tentative D call TRBD2 (5 bases). The CDR3 consists of 14 residues. The germline CDR1 and CDR2 sequences are SGHTA and FQGNSA. The germline V and J ends were trimmed by 5 bases and 11 bases, with 20 bases remaining between them. The CDR3 reads CASSLGWEHHVQYF. The CDR3 DNA is TGTGCCAGCAGCCTAGGCTGGGAGCACCACGTGCAGTATTTT.

This clonotype was found a few times. The rearrangement joins TRBV18 to TRBJ2-7, with a weak D call TRBD1 (6 bases). The germline V and J ends were trimmed by 0 bases and 2 bases, with 11 bases remaining between them. The CDR3 is 15 amino acids. Per germline, CDR1 KGHSH and CDR2 LQKENI. In DNA, the CDR3 is TGTGCCAGCTCACCACCCGAGACAGGACCCTACGAGCAGTACTTC. This sequence encodes CASSPPETGPYEQYF.

CDR3 DNA: TGTGCCAGCAGTTACTCGAAGTGGGGCCGGGGGGTGAAAGATACGCAGTATTTT. It translates to CASSYSKWGRGVKDTQYF. The rearrangement links TRBV6-2 or TRBV6-3 to TRBJ2-3, with 7 positions matching TRBD2. CDR1 and CDR2 (germline): MNHEY, SVGEGT. This CDR3 has 18 amino acids. Trimming took 0 bases from V and 5 from J; bases not matched to a gene: 14.

This clonotype occurred a few times. The rearrangement uses TRBV7-3 and TRBJ2-1; D is tentatively TRBD1 or TRBD2 (5 bases each). Germline V gives CDR1 SGHTA, CDR2 FQGTGA. The CDR3 spans 17 residues. V was trimmed by 5 bases and J by 8 bases, leaving 25 bases between them. CDR3 coding DNA: TGTGCCAGCAGCGCCGCCGCGAGCGGTCGGGGCAAGGATGAGCAGTTCTTC. This gives the protein CASSAAASGRGKDEQFF.

Remarks on this clonotype: The junction and the germline gene differ at one end; a read error may be behind it. The rearrangement uses TRBV27 and TRBJ2-2; D gene uncertain. Germline V gives CDR1 MNHEY, CDR2 SMNVEV (reference sequence). This CDR3 is built from 14 residues. The CDR3 reads CASTGRRDTEELFF. The CDR3 nucleotides read TGTGCCAGCACCGGTCGGCGCGACACCGAGGAGCTGTTTTTT.

This clonotype has just a few counts. The chain combines TRBV5-1 with TRBJ1-2; 8 nucleotides line up with TRBD1. The CDR3 covers 17 residues. Germline lookup yields CDR1 SGHRS and CDR2 YFSETQ. The junction had 8 bases not matched to a gene; V was cut back by 0 bases and J by 1 base. For the CDR3, the DNA is TGCGCCAGCAGCTTGGACAGGGGGACGTCTCATAACTATGGCTACACCTTC. Translation: CASSLDRGTSHNYGYTF.

This sequence joins TRBV6-6 and TRBJ2-2; D is ambiguous. This CDR3 has 14 amino acids. Looked up from germline, CDR1 is MNHNY and CDR2 is SVGAGI (reference sequence). V was cut by 6 bases and J by 4 bases, with 12 bases left in between. The CDR3 sequence is CASRESPGTGELFF. DNA of the CDR3: TGTGCCAGCAGGGAGAGTCCGGGCACCGGGGAGCTGTTTTTT.

V is TRBV5-4 and J is TRBJ2-2; the D is unclear. V dropped 4 bases and J dropped 9 bases, with 16 bases sitting between them. The CDR3 spans 14 residues. The germline V gene has CDR1 SGHNT and CDR2 YYREEE (reference sequence). CDR3 sequence: CASSAAAAPRELFF. In DNA, the CDR3 is TGTGCCAGCAGCGCTGCGGCTGCCCCCCGGGAGCTGTTTTTT.